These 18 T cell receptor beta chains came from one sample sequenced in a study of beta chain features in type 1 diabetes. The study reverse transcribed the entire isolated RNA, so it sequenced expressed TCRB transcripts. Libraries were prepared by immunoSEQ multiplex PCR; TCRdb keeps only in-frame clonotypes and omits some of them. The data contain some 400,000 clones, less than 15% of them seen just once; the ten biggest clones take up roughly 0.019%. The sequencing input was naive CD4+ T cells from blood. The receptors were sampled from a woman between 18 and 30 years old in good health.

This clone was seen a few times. CDR3 nucleotides: TGTGCCAGCATCCGCAGCGGGGGGCAAGCGTTTGGTGAGCAGTTCTTC. Encoded protein: CASIRSGGQAFGEQFF. The J gene is TRBJ2-1, the V gene TRBV7-8, with 9 nucleotides matching TRBD2. V dropped 7 bases and J dropped 9; count of bases not matched to a gene: 16. Per germline, CDR1 SGHVS and CDR2 FQNEAQ. This CDR3 region has 16 residues.

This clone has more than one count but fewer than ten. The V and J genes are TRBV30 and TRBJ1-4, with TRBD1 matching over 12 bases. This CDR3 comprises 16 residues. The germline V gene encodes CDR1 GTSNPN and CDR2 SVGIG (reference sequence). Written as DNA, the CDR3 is TGTGCTGCGGGACAGGGGGCGGTGAAGACTAATGAAAAACTGTTTTTT. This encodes CAAGQGAVKTNEKLFF.

The CDR3 is CATLETSGSYEQYF. The CDR3 DNA reads TGTGCCACCCTTGAGACTAGCGGATCCTACGAGCAGTACTTC. The chain recombines TRBV15 with TRBJ2-7; the match to TRBD2 covers 9 bases. The CDR3 contains 14 residues. Germline trimming cut 8 bases from V and 1 base from J; bases unmatched to any gene: 6. Looked up from germline, CDR1 is LNHNV and CDR2 is YYDKDF (reference sequence).

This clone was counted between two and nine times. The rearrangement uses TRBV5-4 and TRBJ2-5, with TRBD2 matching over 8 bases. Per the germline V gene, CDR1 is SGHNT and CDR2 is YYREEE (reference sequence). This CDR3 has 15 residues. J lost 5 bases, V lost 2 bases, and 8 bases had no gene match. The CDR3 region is CASSFARGGGETQYF. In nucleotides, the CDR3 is TGTGCCAGCAGCTTTGCACGGGGGGGCGGGGAGACCCAGTACTTC.

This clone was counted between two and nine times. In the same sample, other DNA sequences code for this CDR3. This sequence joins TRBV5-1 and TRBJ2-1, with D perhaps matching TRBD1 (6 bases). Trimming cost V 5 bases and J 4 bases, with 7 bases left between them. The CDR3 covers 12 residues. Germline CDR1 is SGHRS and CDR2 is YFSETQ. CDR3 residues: CASRTGYNEQFF. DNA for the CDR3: TGCGCCAGCAGGACAGGTTACAATGAGCAGTTCTTC.

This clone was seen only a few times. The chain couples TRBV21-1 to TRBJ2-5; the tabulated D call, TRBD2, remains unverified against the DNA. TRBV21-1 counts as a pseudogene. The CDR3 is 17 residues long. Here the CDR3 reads CASSRTIRREVRETQYF. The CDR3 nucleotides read TGTGCCAGCAGCCGTACCATACGCCGGGAGGTCAGAGAGACCCAGTACTTC.

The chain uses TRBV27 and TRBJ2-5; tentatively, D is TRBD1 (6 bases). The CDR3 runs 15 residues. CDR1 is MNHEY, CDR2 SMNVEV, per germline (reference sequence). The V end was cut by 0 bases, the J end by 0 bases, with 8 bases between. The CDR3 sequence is CASSLSSGDQETQYF. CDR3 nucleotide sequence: TGTGCCAGCAGTTTATCTTCAGGGGACCAAGAGACCCAGTACTTC.

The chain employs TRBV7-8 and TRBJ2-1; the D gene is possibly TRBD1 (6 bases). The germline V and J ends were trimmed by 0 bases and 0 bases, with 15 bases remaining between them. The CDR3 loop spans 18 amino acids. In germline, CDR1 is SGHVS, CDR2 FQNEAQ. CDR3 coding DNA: TGTGCCAGCAGCTTAGCCCCAGGACAGCAGAGCTCCTACAATGAGCAGTTCTTC. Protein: CASSLAPGQQSSYNEQFF.

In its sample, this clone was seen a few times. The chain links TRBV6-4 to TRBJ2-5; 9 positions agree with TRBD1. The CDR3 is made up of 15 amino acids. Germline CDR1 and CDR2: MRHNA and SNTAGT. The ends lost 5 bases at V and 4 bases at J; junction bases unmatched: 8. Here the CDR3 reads CASSKTGQGGETQYF. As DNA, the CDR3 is TGTGCCAGCAGTAAGACGGGACAGGGAGGAGAGACCCAGTACTTC.

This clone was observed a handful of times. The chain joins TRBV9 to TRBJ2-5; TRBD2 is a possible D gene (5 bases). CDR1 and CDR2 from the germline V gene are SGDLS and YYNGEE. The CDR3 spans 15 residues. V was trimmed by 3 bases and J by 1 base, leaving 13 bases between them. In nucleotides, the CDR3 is TGTGCCAGCAGCGCCCAACTAGTCCCCCAAGAGACCCAGTACTTC. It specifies CASSAQLVPQETQYF.

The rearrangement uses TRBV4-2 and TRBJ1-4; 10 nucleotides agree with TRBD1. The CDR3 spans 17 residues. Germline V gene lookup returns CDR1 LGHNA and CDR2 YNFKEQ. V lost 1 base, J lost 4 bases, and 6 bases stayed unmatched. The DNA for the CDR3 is TGTGCCAGCAGCCAAGGTCCGTGGGACAGGGGTAATGAAAAACTGTTTTTT. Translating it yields CASSQGPWDRGNEKLFF.

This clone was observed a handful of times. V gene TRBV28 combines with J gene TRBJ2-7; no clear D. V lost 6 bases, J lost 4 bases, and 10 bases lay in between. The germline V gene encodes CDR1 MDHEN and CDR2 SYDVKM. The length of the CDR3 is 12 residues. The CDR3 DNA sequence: TGTGCCAGCAGACCTCGGTTATACGAGCAGTACTTC. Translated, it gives CASRPRLYEQYF. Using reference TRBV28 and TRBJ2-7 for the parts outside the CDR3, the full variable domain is DVKVTQSSRYLVKRTGEKVFLECVQDMDHENMFWYRQDPGLGLRLIYFSYDVKMKEKGDIPEGYSVSREKKERFSLILESASTNQTSMYLCASRPRLYEQYFGPGTRLTVT.

In nucleotides, the CDR3 is TGTGCCAGCAGCCCCGGAGGCGGGAGGCCCTACGAGCAGTACTTC. It specifies CASSPGGGRPYEQYF. This chain uses TRBV9 with TRBJ2-7, with 8 bases matching TRBD2. The V segment lost 4 bases and the J segment 2 bases; nucleotides outside the gene matches: 8. Germline V gene sequence: CDR1 SGDLS, CDR2 YYNGEE. The CDR3 has 15 amino acids.

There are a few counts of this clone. The CDR3 region has the DNA TGTGCCAGCAGCGGACTAGCGGGAAGATACGAGCAGTACTTC. Translated, it gives CASSGLAGRYEQYF. The chain couples TRBV5-4 to TRBJ2-7; 12 nucleotides match TRBD2. Trimming removed 4 bases from V and 4 bases from J; junction bases left unmatched: 3. The CDR3 is 14 residues long. Germline loops: CDR1 SGHNT, CDR2 YYREEE (reference sequence). The full variable domain, completed using reference TRBV5-4 and TRBJ2-7, is ETGVTQSPTHLIKTRGQQVTLRCSSQSGHNTVSWYQQALGQGPQFIFQYYREEENGRGNFPPRFSGLQFPNYSSELNVNALELDDSALYLCASSGLAGRYEQYFGPGTRLTVT.

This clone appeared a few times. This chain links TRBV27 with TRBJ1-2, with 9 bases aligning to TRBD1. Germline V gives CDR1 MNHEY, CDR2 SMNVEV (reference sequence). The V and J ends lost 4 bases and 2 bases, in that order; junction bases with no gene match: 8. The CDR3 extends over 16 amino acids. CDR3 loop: CASSSPSGTGNYGYTF. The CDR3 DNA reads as TGTGCCAGCAGTTCTCCCTCCGGGACAGGGAACTATGGCTACACCTTC.

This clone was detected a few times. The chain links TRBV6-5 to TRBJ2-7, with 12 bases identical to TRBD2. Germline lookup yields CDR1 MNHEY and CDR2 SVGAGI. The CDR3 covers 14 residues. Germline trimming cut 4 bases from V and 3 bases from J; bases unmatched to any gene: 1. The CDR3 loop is CASSSSGRVYEQYF. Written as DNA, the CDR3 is TGTGCCAGCAGTTCTAGCGGGAGGGTCTACGAGCAGTACTTC.

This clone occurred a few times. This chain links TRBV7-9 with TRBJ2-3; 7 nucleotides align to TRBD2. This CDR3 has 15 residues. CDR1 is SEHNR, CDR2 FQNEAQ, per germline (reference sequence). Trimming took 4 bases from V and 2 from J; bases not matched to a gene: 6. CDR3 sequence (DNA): TGTGCCAGCAGCTCCCGAGCGGGGACCACAGATACGCAGTATTTT. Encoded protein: CASSSRAGTTDTQYF.

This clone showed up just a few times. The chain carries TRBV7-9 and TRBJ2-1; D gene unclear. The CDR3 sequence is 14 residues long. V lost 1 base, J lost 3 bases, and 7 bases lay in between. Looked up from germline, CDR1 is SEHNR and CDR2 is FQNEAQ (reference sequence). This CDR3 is CASSLVSDYNEQFF. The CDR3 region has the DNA TGTGCCAGCAGCTTAGTGTCAGACTACAATGAGCAGTTCTTC.